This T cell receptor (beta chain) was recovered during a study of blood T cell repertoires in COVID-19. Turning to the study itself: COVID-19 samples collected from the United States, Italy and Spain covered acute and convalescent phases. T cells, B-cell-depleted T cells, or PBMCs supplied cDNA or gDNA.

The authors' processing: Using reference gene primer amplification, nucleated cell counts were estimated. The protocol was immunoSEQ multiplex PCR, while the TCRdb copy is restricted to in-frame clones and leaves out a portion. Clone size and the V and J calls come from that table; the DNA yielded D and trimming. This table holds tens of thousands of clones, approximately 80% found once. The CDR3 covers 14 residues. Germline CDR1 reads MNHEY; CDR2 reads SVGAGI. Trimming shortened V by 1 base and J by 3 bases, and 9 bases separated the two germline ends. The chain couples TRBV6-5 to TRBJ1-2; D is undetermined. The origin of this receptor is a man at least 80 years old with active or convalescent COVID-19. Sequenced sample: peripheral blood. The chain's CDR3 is CASSYLWGDYGYTF. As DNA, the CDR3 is TGTGCCAGCAGTTACTTATGGGGAGACTATGGCTACACCTTC.